Shown below are 5 T cell receptor beta chains from a single sample sequenced in a study of CD8 T cells in ankylosing spondylitis. TCRdb fed the 5' RACE reads into MiXCR, producing one record per CDR3 protein. The table has around 250,000 distinct CDR3 sequences, roughly 10% seen once. What was sequenced was blood, either unsorted or a sorted T cell fraction (not recorded which). These receptors were taken from a male donor with ankylosing spondylitis or in good health (not recorded which).

A word on this clonotype: A much larger clone lies one base from this, so it may be a read error. The chain joins TRBV5-1 to TRBJ1-3, with a weak D call TRBD1 (6 bases). Germline V lookup: CDR1 SGHRS, CDR2 YFSETQ. V lost 0 bases and J 5 bases, leaving 9 bases between the germline ends. The CDR3 loop spans 14 amino acids. The CDR3 bases are TGCGCCAGCAGCTTGGGACAGGACAGAAACACCATATATTTT. Residues: CASSLGQDRNTIYF.

This clonotype was detected only a few times. The chain has TRBV20-1 and TRBJ2-7; 15 nucleotides agree with TRBD2. V dropped 1 base and J dropped 3; count of bases not matched to a gene: 7. The CDR3 is 17 residues long. CDR1 DFQATT and CDR2 SNEGSKA come from the germline V gene (reference sequence). This CDR3 is CSARGSGLAGGYYEQYF. The CDR3 nucleotides read TGCAGTGCTAGAGGATCCGGACTAGCGGGGGGGTACTACGAGCAGTACTTC.

This clonotype was seen ten or more times. J is TRBJ1-2 and V is TRBV12-3 or TRBV12-4, with 8 positions matching TRBD1. The length of the CDR3 is 13 residues. V shed 7 bases and J 4 bases; nucleotides not matched to a gene: 5. The CDR3 loop is CASKQQGVYGYTF. The CDR3 coding sequence is TGTGCCAGCAAACAACAGGGGGTCTATGGCTACACCTTC.

In this sample, this clonotype turned up many times. The J gene is TRBJ1-2, the V gene TRBV6-1; TRBD1 agrees at 8 bases. Germline V gene data show CDR1 as MNHNS and CDR2 as SASEGT. Unmatched junction bases numbered 6, after V lost 6 bases and J lost 6 bases. The CDR3 loop spans 13 amino acids. CDR3 region: CASSPGQGDGYTF. The CDR3 DNA follows: TGTGCCAGCAGCCCAGGACAGGGAGATGGCTACACCTTC.

This clonotype has a count of ten or more. DNA of the CDR3: TGCGCCAGCAGCTTGGCTGGGGAACTCTACGAGCAGTACTTC. Translating gives CASSLAGELYEQYF. J is TRBJ2-7 and V is TRBV5-1; D is ambiguous. Trimming removed 0 bases from V and 3 bases from J, with 10 bases in between. This CDR3 is 14 amino acids long. Germline CDR1 is SGHRS and CDR2 is YFSETQ.